These 13 T cell receptor beta chains were sequenced from one sample in a study of CD4 T cells in relation to SARS-CoV-2 and coronaviruses. Only in-frame clones appear in the TCRdb table, and some are missing; sequencing was by immunoSEQ multiplex PCR. The table records 35,000 to 45,000 clones, about four fifths of them present only once. These receptors' antigens are unknown. Sequencing was done on a sample of naive CD4+ T cells from PBMCs, cultured in vitro. This sample's subset: naive CD4+ T cells isolated by negative enrichment. These receptors originate from an adult with COVID-19.

The rearrangement joins TRBV5-1 to TRBJ2-3, with D uncertain. Germline V gives CDR1 SGHRS, CDR2 YFSETQ. The CDR3 contains 14 residues. Trimming stripped 0 bases from V and 5 bases from J, with 10 bases between. This CDR3 reads CASSLGILGDTQYF. CDR3 coding DNA: TGCGCCAGCAGCTTGGGAATTTTGGGAGATACGCAGTATTTT.

V usage is TRBV29-1 and J usage is TRBJ1-1; maybe TRBD1 (5 bases). The ends were cut back, 7 bases at V and 1 base at J, with 16 bases in the middle. The CDR3 contains 14 residues. Germline-derived CDR1 and CDR2 are SQVTM and ANQGSEA. CDR3 residues: CSARDSSTNTEAFF. CDR3 bases: TGCAGCGCTCGGGACTCGTCGACGAACACTGAAGCTTTCTTT.

This chain's CDR3 is CASSFFVQWTSGRSDTQYF. In nucleotides, the CDR3 is TGTGCCAGCAGTTTTTTCGTACAATGGACTAGCGGGAGATCAGATACGCAGTATTTT. The rearrangement links TRBV28 to TRBJ2-3; 13 nucleotides line up with TRBD2. Trimming at V came to 3 bases and at J to 4 bases, leaving 13 bases not matched to a gene. The CDR3 sequence is 19 residues long. Per germline, CDR1 MDHEN and CDR2 SYDVKM.

In its sample, this clone was seen a few times. The rearrangement uses TRBV4-3 and TRBJ2-2; TRBD2 matches 7 bases. V lost 6 bases and J lost 7; bases outside the gene matches: 8. Germline CDR1 reads LGHNA; CDR2 reads YSLEER. The CDR3 has 14 amino acids. In DNA form, the CDR3 reads TGCGCCAGCAGTGGGGGGAGGGCCTTCGGGGAGCTGTTTTTT. Protein product: CASSGGRAFGELFF.

The chain couples TRBV12-3 or TRBV12-4 to TRBJ2-7, with D perhaps TRBD2 (5 bases). This CDR3 region has 13 residues. V lost 3 bases, J lost 6 bases, and 12 bases lay in between. The CDR3 loop reads CASSFLLEPEQYF. CDR3 coding DNA: TGTGCCAGCAGTTTCTTACTAGAACCCGAGCAGTACTTC.

The chain joins TRBV9 to TRBJ1-6; 8 nucleotides line up with TRBD1. Germline-derived CDR1 and CDR2 are SGDLS and YYNGEE. V shed 0 bases and J 10 bases; nucleotides not matched to a gene: 12. The CDR3 runs 17 residues. The chain's CDR3 is CASSVDAGGAGFSPLHF. The CDR3 DNA reads as TGTGCCAGCAGCGTAGACGCAGGGGGCGCGGGATTCTCACCCCTCCACTTT.

This chain links TRBV28 with TRBJ1-2, with 8 bases lining up with TRBD1. CDR1 is MDHEN, CDR2 SYDVKM, per germline. The V and J ends lost 4 bases and 3 bases, in that order; junction bases with no gene match: 4. This CDR3 is built from 14 residues. The CDR3 coding sequence is TGTGCCAGCAGTTCAAGGACAGGGCACTATGGCTACACCTTC. Translated: CASSSRTGHYGYTF.

The chain carries TRBV10-3 and TRBJ2-7, with 8 bases lining up with TRBD2. The CDR3 loop spans 15 amino acids. Germline CDR1 and CDR2: ENHRY and SYGVKD. V was clipped by 10 bases and J by 5 bases; unmatched bases: 16. CDR3 sequence: CATTRRGAGEDEQYF. The CDR3, as DNA: TGTGCCACCACCCGGAGAGGAGCGGGGGAGGACGAGCAGTACTTC.

This clone was counted a single time. V gene TRBV7-2 combines with J gene TRBJ2-7; D gene unclear. This CDR3 is 12 amino acids long. CDR1 is SGHTA, CDR2 FQGNSA, per germline. Trimming shortened V by 2 bases and J by 0 bases, and 2 bases separated the two germline ends. CDR3 amino acids: CASSLNSYEQYF. The DNA of the CDR3 is TGTGCCAGCAGCTTAAACTCCTACGAGCAGTACTTC.

CDR3: CASSMIGGLKTQYF. CDR3 sequence (DNA): TGTGCCAGTAGTATGATAGGGGGCTTAAAGACCCAGTACTTC. The chain employs TRBV19 and TRBJ2-5; TRBD1 agrees at 7 bases. V lost 3 bases to trimming and J lost 6 bases; unmatched junction nucleotides: 7. Germline V lookup: CDR1 LNHDA, CDR2 SQIVND (reference sequence). CDR3 length equals 14 residues.

This clone was counted only a few times. The chain joins TRBV2 to TRBJ1-1, with unresolved D. The CDR3 is 14 residues long. Germline CDR1 is SNHLY and CDR2 is FYNNEI. Trimming took off 3 bases at V and 0 bases at J, with 8 bases between the two ends. The CDR3 loop is CASSDRDMNTEAFF. The CDR3 DNA is TGTGCCAGCAGTGACAGAGACATGAACACTGAAGCTTTCTTT.

This clone showed up just a few times. The V and J genes are TRBV4-2 and TRBJ2-6, with D perhaps TRBD1 (5 bases). CDR3 length: 16 amino acids. Germline V gene data show CDR1 as LGHNA and CDR2 as YNFKEQ. The V and J ends lost 0 bases and 4 bases respectively, with 10 bases between them. CDR3 sequence reads: CASSQDGAQGANVLTF. The CDR3 DNA follows: TGTGCCAGCAGCCAAGATGGGGCGCAAGGGGCCAACGTCCTGACTTTC.

The chain is built from TRBV5-6 and TRBJ1-4; D possibly corresponds to TRBD1 (6 bases). V gave up 4 bases and J gave up 8 bases, with 15 bases separating them. This CDR3 is 14 amino acids long. The V gene's germline CDR1 is SGHDT and CDR2 YYEEEE. This CDR3 is CASSQQGYDEKLFF. The CDR3 coding sequence is TGTGCCAGCAGCCAACAGGGTTATGACGAAAAACTGTTTTTT. The full variable domain, with the rest looked up from reference TRBV5-6 and TRBJ1-4, is DAGVTQSPTHLIKTRGQQVTLRCSPKSGHDTVSWYQQALGQGPQFIFQYYEEEERQRGNFPDRFSGHQFPNYSSELNVNALLLGDSALYLCASSQQGYDEKLFFGSGTQLSVL.